The rows below give T cell receptor beta chains drawn from one sample of a study of T cell clonotyping in hematopoietic cell transplantation. The table came from immunoSEQ multiplex PCR; TCRdb's copy has only in-frame clones and leaves some out. In the table there are some 50,000 clones, approximately 78% of which are singletons. The sequencing used peripheral blood mononuclear cells, collected before stem cell transplant. The receptor set was obtained from a man in his 60s with myelodysplastic syndrome. Some clones in this sample may be carry-over from other donors' samples. The CDR3 runs from the conserved cysteine through the conserved F or W. D genes are given only for firm matches. For some rows the clone size is stated as once, few or many, or as a class when expanded; others skip it.

j_call d_call v_call clone_size cdr3_aa cdr3_nt
TRBJ2-7 TRBD1 TRBV7-9 NA CASSQGFDRVQEQYF TGTGCCAGCAGCCAAGGATTCGACAGGGTACAGGAGCAGTACTTC
TRBJ2-1 TRBD2 TRBV7-6 NA CASSLGLAGYNEQFF TGTGCCAGCAGCTTAGGGCTAGCGGGGTACAATGAGCAGTTCTTC
TRBJ1-6 NA TRBV19 NA CASKTPGANSPLHF TGTGCCAGTAAAACGCCGGGGGCTAATTCACCCCTCCACTTT
TRBJ2-2 NA TRBV11-2 NA CASSFSPNIGELFF TGTGCCAGCAGCTTTTCCCCGAACATCGGGGAGCTGTTTTTT
TRBJ1-1 TRBD1 TRBV29-1 NA CSVRTGAGTEAFF TGCAGCGTACGGACAGGGGCTGGCACTGAAGCTTTCTTT
TRBJ1-4 TRBD1 TRBV7-7 NA CASSQGTGGRLFF TGTGCTAGCAGCCAAGGGACAGGCGGTCGACTGTTTTTT
TRBJ1-2 TRBD1 TRBV28 NA CASSPTGAKPLGYTF TGTGCCAGCAGCCCCACAGGGGCCAAACCCCTTGGCTACACCTTC
TRBJ2-2 NA TRBV4-3 NA CASSQDLLGGANTGELFF TGCGCCAGCAGCCAAGATCTCCTCGGGGGCGCGAACACCGGGGAGCTGTTTTTT
TRBJ1-2 NA TRBV11-2 NA CASSLPAGYGYTF TGTGCCAGCAGCTTACCAGCAGGCTATGGCTACACCTTC
TRBJ1-3 TRBD1 TRBV7-2 once CASSLGPGGGIGNTIYF TGTGCCAGTAGCTTAGGGCCAGGGGGGGGAATTGGAAACACCATATATTTT
TRBJ1-2 NA TRBV29-1 NA CSVPPGQGYGYTF TGCAGCGTCCCGCCCGGGCAGGGCTATGGCTACACCTTC
TRBJ2-3 NA TRBV19 once CASSTLGSGADTQYF TGTGCCAGTAGTACCCTTGGGTCCGGGGCAGATACGCAGTATTTT
TRBJ1-2 NA TRBV5-3 NA CARRVGGPKDGYTF TGTGCCAGAAGGGTGGGTGGGCCCAAGGATGGCTACACCTTC
TRBJ1-2 NA TRBV25-1 medium-sized CASSPQDGFPEGYTF TGTGCCAGCAGCCCCCAAGACGGGTTCCCGGAGGGCTACACCTTC
TRBJ2-6 NA TRBV19 NA CASSTPLTAGANVLTF TGTGCCAGTAGTACTCCCCTGACAGCTGGGGCCAACGTCCTGACTTTC
TRBJ1-5 NA TRBV27 NA CASSEGLLSPQHF TGTGCCAGCAGTGAGGGACTGCTATCGCCCCAGCATTTT
TRBJ1-2 NA TRBV5-6 NA CASSLTEEGYTF TGTGCCAGCAGCTTGACAGAGGAGGGCTACACCTTC
TRBJ1-5 TRBD1 TRBV10-3 few CAISIQGGGNQPQHF TGTGCCATCAGCATTCAGGGGGGGGGCAATCAGCCCCAGCATTTT
TRBJ1-2 NA TRBV15 NA CATSRAGMTGYGYTF TGTGCCACCAGCAGAGCTGGGATGACTGGTTATGGCTACACCTTC
TRBJ2-5 NA TRBV2 NA CASSVSSVAKTQYF TGTGCCAGTTCCGTTTCTAGCGTCGCGAAGACCCAGTACTTC
TRBJ1-2 NA TRBV6-4 few CASSQVPRAGYTF TGTGCCAGCAGCCAGGTGCCCAGGGCTGGCTACACCTTC
TRBJ2-1 NA TRBV20-1 NA CSALRSYEQFF TGCAGTGCCCTAAGGAGTTATGAGCAGTTCTTC
TRBJ1-1 NA TRBV29-1 NA CSVDGGMNTEAFF TGCAGCGTTGACGGGGGAATGAACACTGAAGCTTTCTTT
TRBJ1-1 TRBD1 TRBV11-1 NA CASSLAKLRGQGAEAFF TGTGCCAGCAGCTTAGCCAAGCTTAGGGGACAGGGCGCTGAAGCTTTCTTT
TRBJ2-5 NA TRBV6-1 NA CASSERGRLGETQYF TGTGCCAGCAGTGAACGGGGACGCCTCGGGGAGACCCAGTACTTC
TRBJ1-1 TRBD1 TRBV10-3 NA CAISVETGRNTEAFF TGTGCCATCAGTGTAGAGACAGGGCGGAACACTGAAGCTTTCTTT
TRBJ2-3 NA TRBV25-1 NA CASSEFMAPTDTQYF TGTGCCAGCAGTGAATTTATGGCTCCCACAGATACGCAGTATTTT
TRBJ1-3 NA TRBV2 NA CASSEGRASYSGNTIYF TGTGCCAGCAGTGAAGGGAGGGCCAGCTACTCTGGAAACACCATATATTTT
TRBJ1-1 NA TRBV19 NA CASSIRASTEAFF TGTGCCAGTAGTATAAGGGCTAGCACTGAAGCTTTCTTT
TRBJ1-1 NA TRBV7-2 NA CASSFGGTNTEAFF TGTGCCAGCAGCTTCGGGGGGACGAACACTGAAGCTTTCTTT
TRBJ2-7 TRBD2 TRBV7-6 NA CASSPRSSGVSYEQYF TGTGCCAGCAGCCCCCGTTCTAGCGGGGTTTCCTACGAGCAGTACTTC
TRBJ1-1 NA TRBV5-1 NA CASSLENGQKAFF TGCGCCAGCAGCTTGGAGAACGGACAAAAAGCTTTCTTT
TRBJ2-5 NA TRBV7-9 NA CASSSETQYF TGTGCCAGCAGTTCAGAGACCCAGTACTTC
TRBJ2-6 TRBD1 TRBV5-1 NA CASSLPGQPKTNVLTF TGCGCCAGCAGCTTACCGGGACAGCCTAAGACCAACGTCCTGACTTTC
TRBJ2-3 NA TRBV7-3 NA CASSLIAHTDTQYF TGTGCCAGCAGCTTAATTGCGCACACAGATACGCAGTATTTT
TRBJ2-1 NA TRBV9 NA CASSVGSGTHLEQFF TGTGCCAGCAGCGTAGGTAGTGGGACCCATCTTGAGCAGTTCTTC
TRBJ2-5 NA TRBV11-1 NA CASSLLGGETEETQYF TGTGCCAGCAGCTTATTGGGCGGCGAAACAGAAGAGACCCAGTACTTC
TRBJ2-5 TRBD2 TRBV5-1 once CASSPGTSGGTETQYF TGCGCCAGCAGCCCGGGGACTAGCGGGGGGACAGAGACCCAGTACTTC
TRBJ1-1 TRBD1 TRBV5-6 NA CASSLDRGTEAFF TGTGCCAGCAGCTTGGACAGGGGCACTGAAGCTTTCTTT
TRBJ1-4 TRBD1 TRBV30 once CAWKRRQGKNEKLFF TGTGCCTGGAAACGACGACAGGGGAAAAATGAAAAACTGTTTTTT
TRBJ1-1 TRBD1 TRBV7-9 NA CASSRGLGVNTEAFF TGTGCCAGCAGCAGGGGGCTGGGGGTGAACACTGAAGCTTTCTTT
TRBJ1-1 NA TRBV7-9 few CASSHPGSPNTEAFF TGTGCCAGCAGCCACCCGGGCAGCCCGAACACTGAAGCTTTCTTT
TRBJ2-2 NA TRBV30 NA CAWSVKGGTGELFF TGTGCCTGGAGTGTAAAGGGGGGCACCGGGGAGCTGTTTTTT
TRBJ2-3 TRBD1 TRBV19 NA CASSRGTDTDTQYF TGTGCCAGTAGTAGGGGGACAGACACAGATACGCAGTATTTT
TRBJ1-2 NA TRBV6-5 few CASSYSGRVNYGYTF TGTGCCAGCAGTTACTCGGGCAGAGTTAACTATGGCTACACCTTC
TRBJ2-7 NA TRBV28 NA CASGPYEQYF TGTGCCAGCGGGCCCTACGAGCAGTACTTC
TRBJ1-4 NA TRBV29-1 NA CSARLDRTIGKLFF TGCAGCGCCCGCCTAGACAGGACGATAGGAAAACTGTTTTTT
TRBJ2-7 NA TRBV19 NA CASRTPGRSYEQYF TGTGCCAGTAGAACGCCTGGCAGATCCTACGAGCAGTACTTC
TRBJ2-7 NA TRBV19 NA CASSSPRTNRRSYEQYF TGTGCCAGTAGTAGCCCCCGAACCAACAGGAGGAGCTACGAGCAGTACTTC
TRBJ1-1 NA TRBV28 NA CASRNGLNTEAFF TGTGCCAGCAGAAACGGCCTGAACACTGAAGCTTTCTTT